The present TCR beta chain was sequenced within a study of T cell responses to AZD1222 COVID-19 vaccine. Data came from immunoSEQ multiplex PCR; TCRdb stores just in-frame clones and leaves some out. The profile shows about 170,000 clones, over 90% of them singletons. CDR1 and CDR2 from the germline V gene are LNHNV and YYDKDF (reference sequence). Trimming shortened V by 5 bases and J by 2 bases, and 19 bases separated the two germline ends. The CDR3 extends over 16 amino acids. The V gene is TRBV15, the J gene TRBJ2-7; D could derive from TRBD1 or TRBD2 (5 bases each). This clonotype originated in an adult in good health. Sequenced here: peripheral blood, sampled on day 0 of AZD1222 vaccination. CDR3 coding DNA: TGTGCCACCAGCGGGGGTTTGAGAAGTCCTACCTACGAGCAGTACTTC. Translation: CATSGGLRSPTYEQYF.